The rows below give T cell receptor beta chains drawn from one sample of a study of blood T cell repertoires in COVID-19. Produced via immunoSEQ multiplex PCR; TCRdb's table is partial and in-frame only. The sample has approximately 210,000 clones, roughly four fifths seen once. The specimen sequenced was peripheral blood. These TCRs come from a woman between 35 and 50 years old with active or convalescent COVID-19. Each CDR3 is given with its conserved first and last residue. D genes are given only for firm matches. Only some rows state a clone size, as once, few, many or a class for expanded clones.

cdr3_length j_call clone_size v_call d_call cdr3_aa cdr3_nt
15 TRBJ2-7 NA TRBV7-8 NA CASSVYIPNRGEQYF TGTGCCAGCAGCGTGTATATTCCCAACCGGGGCGAGCAGTACTTC
13 TRBJ2-7 NA TRBV28 NA CASSVGRTYEQYF TGTGCCAGCAGTGTGGGCAGGACCTACGAGCAGTACTTC
15 TRBJ2-5 few TRBV4-2 NA CASSQDGKTAGTQYF TGTGCCAGCAGCCAAGACGGTAAAACAGCGGGGACCCAGTACTTC
13 TRBJ1-3 NA TRBV12-3/TRBV12-4 NA CASSPSSGNTIYF TGTGCCAGCAGCCCCTCCTCTGGAAACACCATATATTTT
12 TRBJ1-1 NA TRBV28 NA CASSSPGTEAFF TGTGCCAGCAGCTCTCCGGGCACTGAAGCTTTCTTT
18 TRBJ2-6 NA TRBV12-5 TRBD2 CASGLWASGDSGANVLTF TGTGCTAGTGGTTTGTGGGCTAGCGGGGACTCTGGGGCCAACGTCCTGACTTTC
16 TRBJ2-5 NA TRBV5-1 TRBD2 CASSLGLAGGTETQYF TGCGCCAGCAGCTTGGGACTAGCGGGAGGCACCGAGACCCAGTACTTC
18 TRBJ1-6 NA TRBV5-1 NA CASSFGGAEGSYNSPLHF TGCGCCAGCAGCTTCGGGGGGGCGGAGGGCTCCTATAATTCACCCCTCCACTTT
13 TRBJ2-1 once TRBV11-1 NA CASRFSSYNEQFF TGTGCCAGCAGGTTCAGCTCCTACAATGAGCAGTTCTTC
16 TRBJ2-1 NA TRBV18 TRBD2 CASSPEPGLVGDEQFF TGTGCCAGCTCACCAGAACCGGGACTAGTGGGCGATGAGCAGTTCTTC
15 TRBJ2-7 NA TRBV28 TRBD1 CASSPLGQGSREQYF TGTGCCAGCAGTCCCCTGGGACAGGGATCTAGGGAGCAGTACTTC
14 TRBJ2-6 NA TRBV3-1/TRBV3-2 TRBD1 CASSQDGQVVILTF TGTGCCAGCAGCCAGGATGGACAGGTCGTCATCCTGACTTTC
14 TRBJ2-7 NA TRBV3-1/TRBV3-2 NA CASSQDPSSYEQYF TGTGCCAGCAGCCAAGATCCCAGCTCCTACGAGCAGTACTTC
14 TRBJ1-4 once TRBV2 NA CASRLTGNNEKLFF TGTGCCAGCAGGCTCACAGGGAATAATGAAAAACTGTTTTTT
16 TRBJ2-3 NA TRBV24-1 TRBD2 CATSDSLAGGLDTQYF TGTGCCACCAGTGATTCGTTAGCGGGAGGGCTAGATACGCAGTATTTT